Detailed here is one TCR beta chain. This clonotype was detected ten times or more. It has no known antigen specificity. Base qualities were left out, and no much larger clone turns up one base away. The TCR beta CDR3 regions were amplified from the RNA transcripts. A first-round RT-PCR of the TCR CDR3 used the HTBI primer set with the Qiagen OneStep RT-PCR kit. A second multiplex PCR round built the libraries, followed by size selection and purification. The libraries were sequenced on an Illumina HiSeq2000 using paired-end 100 bp reads. As for how the authors treated the data: SOAPnuke was used to process the raw data, with reads discarded if the reads contained adapters or uncalled bases, had a mean Phred below 15, or lacked an exact constant-primer or identifier match. High-quality paired reads were merged with COPE v1.2.5, and unique nucleotide sequences were defined as clonotypes. Clonotypes were aligned to IMGT TRBV, TRBD and TRBJ reference segments using MiTCR v1.1. The analysis was restricted to V-J combinations with a frequency above 0.0001, which together covered roughly 99% of the repertoires. The TCS score was defined as the ratio of F50 (clonal expansion) to E x V (chaos), calculated using BLOSUM62-based TCRdist between CDR3 peptides within each V-J. Welch's t-statistics and random forest reduced just over 500 V-J features to 13, which were used in a naive Bayes classifier (R e1071). The public reads were reanalyzed by TCRdb: fastp trimming at Q25, MiXCR alignment, in-frame beta chains only. Every entry covers one CDR3 protein and lists the most common genes and DNA from its rows. In this record, the V and J calls reflect TCRdb's handling and not the investigators' own analysis. This sample holds approximately 380,000 distinct CDR3 sequences; more than 13% were observed only once. Jointly, the top ten make up around 30% of the sample.

This entry comes from a study of T cells in Graves' hyperthyroidism and ophthalmopathy (dated by TCRdb to the late 2010s). About the full investigation: Peripheral blood was sampled at the time of initial diagnosis, prior to any treatment. The roughly 91 discovery patients were randomly split 7:3 into training and test sets. TCR V-J signatures able to tell the groups apart were searched for in a discovery cohort of 90 to 100 patients, of whom approximately 40 had Graves' ophthalmopathy and around 57 had stable Graves' hyperthyroidism. Prospective prediction of ophthalmopathy was tested in an independent validation cohort of fewer than 20 hyperthyroidism patients and 15 to 17 patients who later progressed to ophthalmopathy. In more than 5 Graves' hyperthyroidism patients, the study also compared T-cell repertoires from thyroid tissue with T-cell repertoires from blood. TCR Vbeta CDR3 sequencing of fewer than 150 peripheral blood samples (around 45 ophthalmopathy, approximately 80 hyperthyroidism and about 17 progressor patients) is reported in the paper. After blood sampling, hyperthyroidism patients were treated with methimazole at a starting dose of 30 mg daily, and ophthalmopathy patients were treated with high-dose intravenous methylprednisolone.

Ophthalmopathy patients had moderately to severely active disease, Clinical Activity Score of at least 3, NOSPECS grade of at least 4, and duration under 3 months. Any patient with an uncontrolled infection, another autoimmune disease, pregnancy or lactation was excluded. Diagnoses were established on the basis of clinical symptoms, serum thyroxine and TRAb, thyroid ultrasound, and orbital computed tomography. PBMCs were separated from roughly 10 ml of fresh peripheral blood using Ficoll-Paque density gradient centrifugation. Trizol reagent was used to extract total RNA, and RNA quality was then checked on an Agilent 2100 Bioanalyzer. V gives up 2 bases and J gives up 1 base, and the segment between their germline ends measures 10 bases. Per the germline V gene, SGHRS is the CDR1 and YFSETQ is the CDR2. The CDR3 goes from the cysteine to the phenylalanine over 15 residues. Only CDR3 DNA remains: 45 bases, in frame from the first base.

Broad study findings and their caveats: Most expanded thyroid clonotypes (frequency above 0.001) were also detected in blood, a finding suggesting that blood repertoires may reflect thyroid immune responses. During validation, the model predicted progression to ophthalmopathy a median of approximately six months ahead of onset, with almost 71% sensitivity and roughly 72% specificity. Sample size was not statistically predetermined, and investigators were not blinded to group allocation. A model built on a 13 V-J signature distinguished ophthalmopathy from stable hyperthyroidism, reaching over 85% sensitivity and around 82% specificity in cross-validation and 80%/75% in testing.

Here the chain combines TRBV5-1 and TRBJ2-1, and the D gene may be TRBD1, 7 bases matching. The receptor comes from a man aged 50-60 years with Graves' ophthalmopathy. Input material: blood. The CDR3 region: CASSFSGGSYNEQFF. The DNA sequence follows: TGCGCCAGCAGCTTCTCAGGGGGGTCCTACAATGAGCAGTTCTTC. When the CDR3 is completed using the reference TRBV5-1 and TRBJ2-1 genes on either side, the full variable domain is KAGVTQTPRYLIKTRGQQVTLSCSPISGHRSVSWYQQTPGQGLQFLFEYFSETQRNKGNFPGRFSGRQFSNSRSEMNVSTLELGDSALYLCASSFSGGSYNEQFFGPGTRLTVL.